The 8 T cell receptor beta chains below were found in one sample sequenced in a study of early T cells in non-severe SARS-CoV-2 infection. TCRdb reprocessed the 5' RACE reads with MiXCR, giving one entry per CDR3 protein. The data hold 65,000 to 95,000 distinct CDR3 sequences, with 8.5% to 10% observed a single time. Sequencing was performed on whole blood. The origin of the receptors is an adult who was a healthcare worker with PCR-confirmed SARS-CoV-2 infection or an uninfected control (not recorded which).

This clonotype was counted many times. J is TRBJ1-1 and V is TRBV6-1; 8 positions agree with TRBD1. The CDR3 is 15 residues long. The V gene's germline CDR1 is MNHNS and CDR2 SASEGT. V dropped 7 bases and J dropped 1; count of bases not matched to a gene: 8. The CDR3, as DNA: TGTGCCAGCACCCCGCGGGACAGGTCGAACACTGAAGCTTTCTTT. It specifies CASTPRDRSNTEAFF.

The chain recombines TRBV19 with TRBJ2-1, with TRBD2 matching over 9 bases. From germline, CDR1 is LNHDA and CDR2 SQIVND (reference sequence). The CDR3 is 15 amino acids. V was clipped by 4 bases and J by 0 bases; unmatched bases: 1. The CDR3 region has the DNA TGTGCCAGTAGTACTAGCGGGGCCTCCTACAATGAGCAGTTCTTC. This encodes CASSTSGASYNEQFF.

Points on this clonotype: A junction end diverges from the germline sequence, so it may reflect a read error. The chain couples TRBV11-2 to TRBJ2-1, with 9 bases identical to TRBD2. Per germline, CDR1 SGHAT and CDR2 FQNNGV. The CDR3 is 17 amino acids. The CDR3 bases are TGTGCCAGCAGTTTAGCGGTCCTAGCGGGAATGGGCAATGAGCAGTTCTTC. This codes for CASSLAVLAGMGNEQFF.

This clonotype was seen a few times. This rearrangement joins TRBV28 to TRBJ2-7; the D is unclear. Trimming shortened V by 6 bases and J by 6 bases, and 18 bases separated the two germline ends. The V gene's germline CDR1 is MDHEN and CDR2 SYDVKM. This CDR3 is built from 14 residues. CDR3 sequence (DNA): TGTGCCAGCAGCCGAGCCCAGATTAGTGGCGAGCAGTACTTC. Amino acids: CASSRAQISGEQYF. The full variable domain, rest sourced from reference TRBV28 and TRBJ2-7, is DVKVTQSSRYLVKRTGEKVFLECVQDMDHENMFWYRQDPGLGLRLIYFSYDVKMKEKGDIPEGYSVSREKKERFSLILESASTNQTSMYLCASSRAQISGEQYFGPGTRLTVT.

This clonotype was found a few times. The rearrangement uses TRBV7-2 and TRBJ2-7; possibly TRBD2 for D (6 bases). Germline V gives CDR1 SGHTA, CDR2 FQGNSA. The CDR3 has 17 residues. V was pared by 5 bases and J by 0 bases, with 20 bases between. The CDR3 is CASSLNEGTLSSYEQYF. DNA for the CDR3: TGTGCCAGCAGCCTAAACGAGGGGACTCTAAGCTCCTACGAGCAGTACTTC.

Many counts were recorded for this clonotype. This sequence joins TRBV4-2 and TRBJ2-3; maybe TRBD2 (6 bases). Per germline, CDR1 LGHNA and CDR2 YNFKEQ. V was cut by 0 bases and J by 4 bases, with 14 bases left in between. There are 16 residues in the CDR3. DNA for the CDR3: TGTGCCAGCAGCCAAGAGGGCGGGGCAGGCGCAGATACGCAGTATTTT. Protein sequence: CASSQEGGAGADTQYF.

The genes are TRBV19 and TRBJ1-5, with D maybe TRBD1 (5 bases). The ends were cut back, 5 bases at V and 3 bases at J, with 8 bases in the middle. The CDR3 totals 13 residues. Looked up from germline, CDR1 is LNHDA and CDR2 is SQIVND (reference sequence). This chain's CDR3 is CASSPRVNQPQHF. The CDR3 nucleotides are TGTGCCAGTAGTCCCAGGGTCAATCAGCCCCAGCATTTT.

The table lists this clonotype with many counts. V is TRBV5-6 and J is TRBJ2-5; 8 bases align to TRBD2. CDR1 and CDR2 (germline): SGHDT, YYEEEE. V lost 2 bases, J lost 4 bases, and 7 bases stayed unmatched. The CDR3 runs 15 residues. CDR3 amino acids: CASSFTGRATETQYF. Written as DNA, the CDR3 is TGTGCCAGCAGCTTTACCGGGAGGGCCACAGAGACCCAGTACTTC.